Each of the 20 T cell receptor beta chains below was sequenced from the same sample in a study of tissue T cells after allogeneic stem cell transplantation. Repertoires were generated with immunoSEQ multiplex PCR, while TCRdb's copy carries only in-frame clones and drops some. Of about 43,000 clones listed, 92% are singletons. The sequenced sample was blood, obtained before transplantation. The receptors originated from a woman between 40 and 69 years old who later had graft-versus-host disease after an allogeneic stem cell transplant.

The chain joins TRBV6-5 to TRBJ2-7; tentatively, D is TRBD1 (6 bases). V was clipped by 2 bases and J by 6 bases, with 17 bases between them. Germline V gene sequence: CDR1 MNHEY, CDR2 SVGAGI. This CDR3 has 15 residues. The chain's CDR3 is CASSYQRGQGSEQYF. In nucleotides, the CDR3 is TGTGCCAGCAGTTACCAACGGGGTCAGGGGAGCGAGCAGTACTTC.

The chain employs TRBV5-1 and TRBJ1-1; 9 bases agree with TRBD1. This CDR3 spans 14 amino acids. The V gene's germline CDR1 is SGHRS and CDR2 YFSETQ. J gave up 8 bases and V 3 bases, and 8 bases lay outside the gene matches. The CDR3 reads CASSSDSGTGEAFF. DNA for the CDR3: TGCGCCAGCAGCTCCGATTCCGGGACAGGGGAAGCTTTCTTT.

The genes are TRBV5-4 and TRBJ2-6; perhaps TRBD2 as D (6 bases). Germline assignment: CDR1 SGHNT and CDR2 YYREEE (reference sequence). V lost 5 bases to trimming and J lost 0 bases, with 24 bases between them. CDR3 length equals 20 residues. The chain's CDR3 is CASRRGLPGPSSSGANVLTF. CDR3 DNA: TGTGCCAGCAGGCGCGGACTACCGGGACCGAGTAGCTCTGGGGCCAACGTCCTGACTTTC.

The chain's CDR3 is CASSSMWASGSGTQYF. CDR3 nucleotides: TGCGCCAGCAGCTCTATGTGGGCTAGCGGGAGTGGTACGCAGTATTTT. The J gene is TRBJ2-3, the V gene TRBV5-1; the match to TRBD2 covers 10 bases. V was pared by 3 bases and J by 8 bases, with 12 bases of the junction left unmatched. The CDR3 loop spans 16 amino acids. Germline CDR1 SGHRS, CDR2 YFSETQ.

The rearrangement joins TRBV2 to TRBJ2-2, with D unclear. V was trimmed by 10 bases and J by 4 bases, leaving 13 bases between them. This CDR3 has 13 residues. Germline loops: CDR1 SNHLY, CDR2 FYNNEI. The CDR3 region has the DNA TGTGCCACCAGCATGGCCCCCACCGGGGAGCTGTTTTTT. Translation: CATSMAPTGELFF.

This chain joins TRBV3-1 (or the pseudogene TRBV3-2) and TRBJ1-1; 7 bases fit TRBD1. Germline-derived CDR1 and CDR2 are LGHDT and YNNKEL (reference sequence). With 3 bases clipped from V and 5 bases from J, the junction kept 3 bases outside the gene matches. CDR3 size: 13 residues. The CDR3 bases are TGTGCCAGCAGCCACCGGACAGGAACTGAAGCTTTCTTT. This sequence encodes CASSHRTGTEAFF.

V gene TRBV5-6 combines with J gene TRBJ1-1, with a possible D match to TRBD1 (5 bases). The germline gives CDR1 SGHDT, CDR2 YYEEEE. Trimming cost V 1 base and J 0 bases, with 7 bases left between them. The CDR3 runs to 14 residues. CDR3 in amino acids: CASSLNRLNTEAFF. The CDR3 region has the DNA TGTGCCAGCAGCTTGAACAGGCTGAACACTGAAGCTTTCTTT.

The rearrangement uses TRBV7-9 and TRBJ2-1; 7 bases match TRBD1. This CDR3 is 14 amino acids long. Germline assignment: CDR1 SEHNR and CDR2 FQNEAQ (reference sequence). J gave up 6 bases and V 5 bases, and 7 bases lay outside the gene matches. The CDR3 here is CASSQMGQFNEQFF. CDR3 nucleotide sequence: TGTGCCAGCAGCCAGATGGGACAGTTCAATGAGCAGTTCTTC.

The rearrangement links TRBV25-1 to TRBJ2-2; D unresolved. V lost 3 bases to trimming and J lost 3 bases, with 8 bases between them. There are 14 residues in the CDR3. Germline CDR1 is MGHDK and CDR2 is SYGVNS. The CDR3 loop reads CASSDIGYTGELFF. The CDR3 DNA is TGTGCCAGCAGTGACATAGGGTACACCGGGGAGCTGTTTTTT.

The chain recombines TRBV3-1 (or the pseudogene TRBV3-2) with TRBJ2-2; D is unresolved. Trimming took off 1 base at V and 0 bases at J, with 9 bases between the two ends. Germline-derived CDR1 and CDR2 are LGHDT and YNNKEL (reference sequence). This CDR3 has 16 amino acids. CDR3 coding DNA: TGTGCCAGCAGCCAAGTCCCGGCCACGAACACCGGGGAGCTGTTTTTT. Its protein product is CASSQVPATNTGELFF.

The chain employs TRBV12-5 and TRBJ1-2; D not certain. Trimming took 1 base from V and 0 from J, leaving 3 bases between them. Looked up from germline, CDR1 is LGHNT and CDR2 is FRNRAP. This CDR3 has 13 residues. The DNA of the CDR3 is TGTGCTAGTGGTTTGGGCACTAACTATGGCTACACCTTC. This codes for CASGLGTNYGYTF.

This clone was recorded once. The chain carries TRBV7-2 and TRBJ2-1, with 8 bases matching TRBD2. The CDR3 runs 14 residues. Germline V gene data show CDR1 as SGHTA and CDR2 as FQGNSA. V was clipped by 0 bases and J by 12 bases; unmatched bases: 7. CDR3 region: CASSLALSGSLQFF. Here the CDR3 DNA reads TGTGCCAGCAGCTTAGCGCTAAGCGGGAGTTTGCAGTTCTTC.

The rearrangement links TRBV7-8 to TRBJ2-7; no firm D call. V shed 1 base and J shed 7 bases, with 29 bases lying between them. CDR1 SGHVS and CDR2 FQNEAQ come from the germline V gene. This CDR3 region has 19 residues. The CDR3 spells CASSLVGWVFSANDWEQYF. DNA of the CDR3: TGTGCCAGCAGCTTAGTTGGATGGGTATTTTCGGCCAATGACTGGGAGCAGTACTTC.

The chain uses TRBV13 and TRBJ2-3; perhaps D is TRBD1 or TRBD2 (5 bases each). Looked up from germline, CDR1 is PRHDT and CDR2 is FYEKMQ (reference sequence). With 10 bases removed from V and 0 bases from J, the gap between germline ends came to 14 bases. This CDR3 region has 14 residues. In DNA, the CDR3 is TGTGCCACTCAGGGAGCCTCTAGCACAGATACGCAGTATTTT. The encoded protein is CATQGASSTDTQYF.

V and J are TRBV10-3 and TRBJ1-2, with D maybe TRBD1 (5 bases). The CDR3 covers 13 residues. CDR1 and CDR2 (germline): ENHRY, SYGVKD. V was clipped by 6 bases and J by 3 bases, with 11 bases between them. The CDR3 reads CAISQGLDYGYTF. CDR3 sequence (DNA): TGTGCCATCAGCCAGGGACTGGACTATGGCTACACCTTC.

The gene calls are TRBV6-5 and TRBJ2-2, with D unresolved. V lost 7 bases and J lost 4, with 13 bases in between. The CDR3 has 14 residues. Germline CDR1 reads MNHEY; CDR2 reads SVGAGI. CDR3 DNA sequence: TGTGCCAGCACCCCATTACGCCCCACCGGGGAGCTGTTTTTT. This gives the protein CASTPLRPTGELFF.

J is TRBJ2-1 and V is TRBV2; D is possibly TRBD1 (6 bases). CDR1 SNHLY and CDR2 FYNNEI come from the germline V gene. V lost 5 bases and J lost 7, with 9 bases in between. CDR3 length equals 12 residues. The CDR3 DNA sequence: TGTGCCAGCAGTTTCACAGGGAATGAGCAGTTCTTC. It translates to CASSFTGNEQFF.

The chain employs TRBV5-4 and TRBJ2-1; 7 nucleotides line up with TRBD2. The V gene's germline CDR1 is SGHNT and CDR2 YYREEE (reference sequence). The CDR3 runs 16 residues. The ends lost 0 bases at V and 5 bases at J; junction bases unmatched: 8. CDR3 DNA sequence: TGTGCCAGCAGCTTGGCCGGGGACTATTTCGACAATGAGCAGTTCTTC. Amino acids: CASSLAGDYFDNEQFF.

This chain connects TRBV7-9 to TRBJ2-7, with TRBD2 identical over 8 bases. Losses at the gene ends were 0 bases for V and 2 bases for J; bases not matched to a gene: 6. Looked up from germline, CDR1 is SEHNR and CDR2 is FQNEAQ (reference sequence). This CDR3 has 16 amino acids. CDR3 protein: CASSLASSGSPYEQYF. CDR3 sequence (DNA): TGTGCCAGCAGCTTAGCATCCAGCGGGAGTCCCTACGAGCAGTACTTC.

CDR3 region: CTSSQAIPSGRGVGELFF. The CDR3 DNA reads TGCACCAGCAGCCAAGCCATCCCTAGCGGGAGGGGGGTCGGGGAGCTGTTTTTT. The rearrangement uses TRBV1 and TRBJ2-2; the table names TRBD2, a call not compared with the DNA. TRBV1 is a pseudogene segment. The CDR3 totals 18 residues.